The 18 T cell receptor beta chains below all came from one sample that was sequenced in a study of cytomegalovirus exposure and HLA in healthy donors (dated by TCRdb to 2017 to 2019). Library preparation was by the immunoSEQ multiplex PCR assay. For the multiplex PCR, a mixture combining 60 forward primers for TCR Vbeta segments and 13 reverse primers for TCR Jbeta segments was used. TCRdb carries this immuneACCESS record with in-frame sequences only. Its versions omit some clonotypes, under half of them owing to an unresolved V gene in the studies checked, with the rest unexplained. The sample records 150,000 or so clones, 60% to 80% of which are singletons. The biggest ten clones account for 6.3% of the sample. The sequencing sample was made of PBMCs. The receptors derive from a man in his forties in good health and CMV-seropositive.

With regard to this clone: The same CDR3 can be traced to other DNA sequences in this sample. The CDR3 DNA reads as TGTGCCAGCAGTTTAGGCTCTTACGAGCAGTACTTC. Amino acids: CASSLGSYEQYF. The gene calls are TRBV28 and TRBJ2-7; D is undetermined. Germline CDR1 MDHEN, CDR2 SYDVKM. The CDR3 covers 12 residues. The V end lost 2 bases, the J end lost 4 bases, and 6 bases lay between the germline ends.

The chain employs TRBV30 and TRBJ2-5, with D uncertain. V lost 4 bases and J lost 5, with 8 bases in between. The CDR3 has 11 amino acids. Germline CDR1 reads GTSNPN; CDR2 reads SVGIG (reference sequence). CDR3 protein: CAWTTGETQYF. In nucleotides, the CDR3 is TGTGCCTGGACCACCGGGGAGACCCAGTACTTC.

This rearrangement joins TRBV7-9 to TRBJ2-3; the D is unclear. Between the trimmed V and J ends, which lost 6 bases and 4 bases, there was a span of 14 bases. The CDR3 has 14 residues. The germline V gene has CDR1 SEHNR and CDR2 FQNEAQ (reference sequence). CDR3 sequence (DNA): TGTGCCAGCAGACGATTACATTTCGCAGATACGCAGTATTTT. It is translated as CASRRLHFADTQYF.

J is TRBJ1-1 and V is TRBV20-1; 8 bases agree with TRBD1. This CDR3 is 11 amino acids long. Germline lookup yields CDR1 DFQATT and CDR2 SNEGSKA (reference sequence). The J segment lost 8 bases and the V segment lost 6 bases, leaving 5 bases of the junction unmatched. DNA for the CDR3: TGCAGTGCGGACAGGGTACCCGAAGCTTTCTTT. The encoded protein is CSADRVPEAFF.

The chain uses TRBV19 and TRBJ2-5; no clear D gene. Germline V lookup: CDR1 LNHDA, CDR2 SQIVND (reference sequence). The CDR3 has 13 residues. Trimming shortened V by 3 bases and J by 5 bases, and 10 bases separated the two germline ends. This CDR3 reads CASSISVAETQYF. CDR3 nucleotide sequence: TGTGCCAGTAGTATCTCGGTCGCTGAGACCCAGTACTTC.

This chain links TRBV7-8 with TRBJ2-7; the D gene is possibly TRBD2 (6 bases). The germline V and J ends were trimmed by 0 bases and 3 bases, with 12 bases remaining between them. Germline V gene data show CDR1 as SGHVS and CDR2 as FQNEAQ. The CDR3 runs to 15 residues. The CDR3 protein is CASSLASGVSYEQYF. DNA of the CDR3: TGTGCCAGCAGCTTAGCTTCGGGAGTGAGCTACGAGCAGTACTTC.

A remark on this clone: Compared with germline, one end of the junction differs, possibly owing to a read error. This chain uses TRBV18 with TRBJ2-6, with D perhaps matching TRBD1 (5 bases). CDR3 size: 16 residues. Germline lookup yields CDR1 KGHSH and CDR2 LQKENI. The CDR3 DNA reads TGTGCCAGCTCACCGAACGCGGCCTCTGGGGCCAACGGCCTGACTTTC. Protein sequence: CASSPNAASGANGLTF.

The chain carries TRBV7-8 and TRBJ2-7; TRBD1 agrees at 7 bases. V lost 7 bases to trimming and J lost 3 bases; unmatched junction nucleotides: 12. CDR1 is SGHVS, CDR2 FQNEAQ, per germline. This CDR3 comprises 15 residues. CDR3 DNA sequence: TGTGCCAGCAAGTTTAGCACAGGGGTGAACTACGAGCAGTACTTC. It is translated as CASKFSTGVNYEQYF.

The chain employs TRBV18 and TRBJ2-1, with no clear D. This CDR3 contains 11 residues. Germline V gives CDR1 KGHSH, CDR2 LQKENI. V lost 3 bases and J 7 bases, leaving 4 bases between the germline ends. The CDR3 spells CASSPNNEQFF. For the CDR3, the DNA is TGTGCCAGCTCACCTAATAATGAGCAGTTCTTC.

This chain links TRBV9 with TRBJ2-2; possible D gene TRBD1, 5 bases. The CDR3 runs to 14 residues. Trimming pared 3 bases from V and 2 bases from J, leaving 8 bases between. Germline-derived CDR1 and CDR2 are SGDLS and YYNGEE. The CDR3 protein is CASSAQENTGELFF. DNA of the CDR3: TGTGCCAGCAGCGCACAGGAAAACACCGGGGAGCTGTTTTTT.

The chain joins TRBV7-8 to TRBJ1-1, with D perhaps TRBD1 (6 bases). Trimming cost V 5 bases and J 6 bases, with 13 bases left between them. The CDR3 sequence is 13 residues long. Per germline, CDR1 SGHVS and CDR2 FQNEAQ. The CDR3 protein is CASSTRQVSEAFF. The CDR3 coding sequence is TGTGCCAGCAGCACCCGACAGGTTTCTGAAGCTTTCTTT.

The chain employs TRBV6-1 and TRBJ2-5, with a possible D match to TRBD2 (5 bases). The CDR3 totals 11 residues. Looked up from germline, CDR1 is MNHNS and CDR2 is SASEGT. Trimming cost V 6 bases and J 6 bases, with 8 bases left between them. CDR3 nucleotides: TGTGCCAGCAGCGGGATCCAGACCCAGTACTTC. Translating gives CASSGIQTQYF.

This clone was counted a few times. CDR3 nucleotides: TGCAGCGTTGAAAGCGGGAGGGGCACCGGGGAGCTGTTTTTT. Translating it yields CSVESGRGTGELFF. This chain uses TRBV29-1 with TRBJ2-2; 10 bases are a match to TRBD2. CDR3 size: 14 residues. CDR1 is SQVTM and CDR2 is ANQGSEA in the germline V gene. V lost 2 bases and J lost 4; bases outside the gene matches: 1.

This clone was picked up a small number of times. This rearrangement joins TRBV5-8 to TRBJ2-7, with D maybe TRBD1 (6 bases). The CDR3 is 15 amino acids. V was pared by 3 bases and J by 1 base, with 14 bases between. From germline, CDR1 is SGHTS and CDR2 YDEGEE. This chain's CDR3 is CASSSLYRDSYEQYF. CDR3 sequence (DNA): TGTGCCAGCAGCTCTCTTTACAGGGATTCCTACGAGCAGTACTTC.

The CDR3 here is CASSLDSNTEAFF. The CDR3 region has the DNA TGCGCCAGCAGCTTGGACAGTAACACTGAAGCTTTCTTT. This rearrangement joins TRBV5-1 to TRBJ1-1, with D unresolved. The CDR3 runs to 13 residues. The V end lost 0 bases, the J end lost 2 bases, and 5 bases lay between the germline ends. Per germline, CDR1 SGHRS and CDR2 YFSETQ.

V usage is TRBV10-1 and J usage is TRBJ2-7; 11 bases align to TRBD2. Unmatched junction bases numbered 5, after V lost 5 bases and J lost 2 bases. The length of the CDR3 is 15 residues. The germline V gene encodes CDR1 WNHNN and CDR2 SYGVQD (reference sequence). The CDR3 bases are TGCGCCAGCAGTCACCCTAGCGGGAGGACCTACGAGCAGTACTTC. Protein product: CASSHPSGRTYEQYF.

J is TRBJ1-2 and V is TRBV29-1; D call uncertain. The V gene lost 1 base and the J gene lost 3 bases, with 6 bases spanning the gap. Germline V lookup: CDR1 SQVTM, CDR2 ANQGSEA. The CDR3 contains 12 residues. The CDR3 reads CSVEGQYYGYTF. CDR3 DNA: TGCAGCGTTGAAGGCCAGTACTATGGCTACACCTTC.

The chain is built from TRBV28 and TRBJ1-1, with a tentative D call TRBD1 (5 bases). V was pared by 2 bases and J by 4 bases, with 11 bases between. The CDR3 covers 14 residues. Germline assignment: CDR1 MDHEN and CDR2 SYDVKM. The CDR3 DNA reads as TGTGCCAGCAGTTTAGGGGCCCCCGGCACTGAAGCTTTCTTT. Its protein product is CASSLGAPGTEAFF.